The 3 T cell receptor beta chains given below trace back to one sample, sequenced in a study of chemoradiotherapy in HPV16-positive cancers. Generated by immunoSEQ multiplex PCR, the TCRdb table keeps only in-frame clones and is missing some. The table records under 2,000 clones, more than 75% of them present only once. The starting material was tumor tissue, obtained from a patient who underwent chemoradiotherapy. Receptors were obtained from a human donor with HPV-associated anogenital cancer.

V gene TRBV10-3 combines with J gene TRBJ2-7; TRBD1 might be the D (5 bases). The CDR3 is 14 amino acids. Germline V CDR1 and CDR2: ENHRY, SYGVKD. Trimming stripped 2 bases from V and 6 bases from J, with 14 bases between. The CDR3 bases are TGTGCCATCAGTGAGGACAGTCGGAAGGGCGAGCAGTACTTC. Protein product: CAISEDSRKGEQYF.

This clone was observed a few times. The chain is built from TRBV19 and TRBJ2-6; D is unclear. V was trimmed by 0 bases and J by 0 bases, leaving 3 bases between them. The germline CDR1 and CDR2 sequences are LNHDA and SQIVND (reference sequence). CDR3 length equals 15 residues. CDR3 amino acids: CASSIDGSGANVLTF. The CDR3 DNA follows: TGTGCCAGTAGTATAGATGGCTCTGGGGCCAACGTCCTGACTTTC.

This clone has more than one count but fewer than ten. V is TRBV5-1 and J is TRBJ1-3; D is unresolved. Germline CDR1 and CDR2: SGHRS and YFSETQ. The V gene lost 0 bases and the J gene lost 6 bases, with 1 base spanning the gap. The CDR3 sequence is 11 residues long. DNA of the CDR3: TGCGCCAGCAGCTTGGAAAACACCATATATTTT. Amino acid sequence: CASSLENTIYF.